This T cell receptor beta chain was sequenced during a study of cytomegalovirus exposure and HLA in healthy donors. Points from the study as a whole: Testing in vitro showed three CMV-associated chains specific for CMV antigens. It emerged from a later analysis that several of the most significant clusters appeared to be linked to common viral pathogens.

Turning to this clone: As yet, its antigen is unknown.

Amplification used 60 Vbeta primers and 13 Jbeta primers. The protocol was immunoSEQ multiplex PCR, while the TCRdb copy is restricted to in-frame clones and leaves out a portion. This sample has roughly 160,000 clones, with approximately 76% found just once. J gave up 5 bases and V 1 base, and 7 bases lay outside the gene matches. The germline V gene encodes CDR1 SGHNT and CDR2 YYREEE (reference sequence). This CDR3 comprises 15 residues. Sequenced: PBMCs. The TCR sequence derives from a man in his 60s in good health and CMV-seronegative. The V and J genes are TRBV5-4 and TRBJ2-5, with 8 bases that match TRBD1. The CDR3 region has the DNA TGTGCCAGCAGCTTGTCAGGGGGCCGATGGGAGACCCAGTACTTC. This encodes CASSLSGGRWETQYF.